The 12 T cell receptor beta chains below all came from one sample that was sequenced in a study of T cell clonotyping in hematopoietic cell transplantation. Assay used: immunoSEQ multiplex PCR; TCRdb lists only in-frame clones, some missing. The table has several thousand clones, about 87% seen once; the top ten hold about 5.5%. The material sequenced was PBMCs, taken 100 days after allogeneic stem cell transplant. Receptors were obtained from a male patient aged 50 to 60 who had an allogeneic stem cell transplant from a related donor, so the T cells may come from the graft donor. Some clones in this sample may be carry-over from other donors' samples.

This clone has just one count. This chain joins TRBV30 and TRBJ1-1, with D perhaps TRBD1 (5 bases). Per germline, CDR1 GTSNPN and CDR2 SVGIG (reference sequence). The CDR3 totals 14 residues. Trimming pared 2 bases from V and 3 bases from J, leaving 13 bases between. CDR3: CAWSSGGTHTEAFF. The CDR3 DNA sequence: TGTGCCTGGAGTTCTGGGGGGACTCACACTGAAGCTTTCTTT.

The J gene is TRBJ1-2, the V gene TRBV5-8, with D tentatively TRBD1 (5 bases). This CDR3 has 14 amino acids. Germline-derived CDR1 and CDR2 are SGHTS and YDEGEE. The germline V and J ends were trimmed by 0 bases and 5 bases, with 11 bases remaining between them. The CDR3 coding sequence is TGTGCCAGCAGCTTGGAGGGGCTGGGGTATGGCTACACCTTC. Its translation: CASSLEGLGYGYTF.

The genes are TRBV6-5 and TRBJ2-5; the D is unclear. V lost 2 bases and J lost 5, with 3 bases in between. The V gene's germline CDR1 is MNHEY and CDR2 SVGAGI. The CDR3 is made up of 11 amino acids. CDR3 DNA sequence: TGTGCCAGCAGTTACGGCGAGACCCAGTACTTC. Amino acids: CASSYGETQYF.

V and J are TRBV5-6 and TRBJ2-2; 7 bases line up with TRBD1. Germline lookup yields CDR1 SGHDT and CDR2 YYEEEE. V lost 1 base, J lost 7 bases, and 7 bases stayed unmatched. This CDR3 contains 15 residues. CDR3 sequence (DNA): TGTGCCAGCAGCTTGATAACAGGGGCAGGCGGGGAGCTGTTTTTT. Amino acid sequence: CASSLITGAGGELFF. Full variable domain (missing parts from reference TRBV5-6 and TRBJ2-2): DAGVTQSPTHLIKTRGQQVTLRCSPKSGHDTVSWYQQALGQGPQFIFQYYEEEERQRGNFPDRFSGHQFPNYSSELNVNALLLGDSALYLCASSLITGAGGELFFGEGSRLTVL.

J is TRBJ2-3 and V is TRBV13; 12 positions agree with TRBD2. Per germline, CDR1 PRHDT and CDR2 FYEKMQ (reference sequence). The CDR3 contains 16 residues. The V and J ends lost 4 bases and 2 bases, in that order; junction bases with no gene match: 4. The CDR3 DNA follows: TGTGCCAGCAGCTCGTCTAGCGGGGGGGCCACAGATACGCAGTATTTT. It yields the protein CASSSSSGGATDTQYF.

This clone was picked up one time. The V gene is TRBV10-3, the J gene TRBJ1-6; 9 bases align to TRBD1. Germline CDR1 reads ENHRY; CDR2 reads SYGVKD. The CDR3 has 12 residues. V lost 10 bases and J lost 10; bases outside the gene matches: 5. This CDR3 reads CATRQGDSPLHF. CDR3 nucleotides: TGTGCCACCCGACAGGGGGACTCACCCCTCCACTTT.

The V and J genes are TRBV4-2 and TRBJ1-5, with TRBD1 matching 8 bases. Germline V gives CDR1 LGHNA, CDR2 YNFKEQ. The trim removed 3 bases at V and 3 bases at J, leaving 4 bases unmatched. The CDR3 is 15 residues long. CDR3 nucleotide sequence: TGTGCCAGCAGCCAGCTACAGGGGGACAATCAGCCCCAGCATTTT. It yields the protein CASSQLQGDNQPQHF.

This clone was counted a single time. The chain recombines TRBV30 with TRBJ2-3, with 8 bases identical to TRBD2. From germline, CDR1 is GTSNPN and CDR2 SVGIG (reference sequence). Trimming at V came to 2 bases and at J to 5 bases, leaving 6 bases not matched to a gene. The CDR3 length is 14 residues. CDR3 nucleotides: TGTGCCTGGAGTACGACTAGCGAGAGAGATACGCAGTATTTT. Translation: CAWSTTSERDTQYF.

This chain joins TRBV30 and TRBJ1-4; D gene uncertain. CDR1 is GTSNPN, CDR2 SVGIG, per germline (reference sequence). V lost 3 bases to trimming and J lost 4 bases, with 9 bases between them. The length of the CDR3 is 13 residues. CDR3 in amino acids: CAWSRPFNEKLFF. For the CDR3, the DNA is TGTGCCTGGAGCCGTCCATTTAATGAAAAACTGTTTTTT.

Written as DNA, the CDR3 is TGTGCCATGATAGTGGGGGGCGGCGGATGGGAGACCCAGTACTTC. Translating gives CAMIVGGGGWETQYF. The V and J genes are TRBV30 and TRBJ2-5; the D call may be TRBD1 or TRBD2 (6 bases each). The CDR3 contains 15 residues. Germline values: CDR1 GTSNPN, CDR2 SVGIG (reference sequence). Trimming pared 8 bases from V and 5 bases from J, leaving 24 bases between.

V and J are TRBV7-9 and TRBJ2-2, with D perhaps being TRBD1 or TRBD2 (5 bases each). CDR1 SEHNR and CDR2 FQNEAQ come from the germline V gene (reference sequence). Trimming pared 8 bases from V and 0 bases from J, leaving 19 bases between. The CDR3 is made up of 17 amino acids. This CDR3 reads CASGAPRGTPNTGELFF. The CDR3 DNA reads as TGTGCCAGCGGTGCCCCCCGTGGGACCCCGAACACCGGGGAGCTGTTTTTT.

V usage is TRBV30 and J usage is TRBJ2-2; 9 bases are shared with TRBD1. CDR1 is GTSNPN and CDR2 is SVGIG in the germline V gene (reference sequence). This CDR3 spans 15 amino acids. V was clipped by 2 bases and J by 5 bases; unmatched bases: 6. CDR3: CAWSSTGGMTGELFF. As DNA, the CDR3 is TGTGCCTGGAGTTCGACAGGGGGGATGACCGGGGAGCTGTTTTTT.